These 23 T cell receptor beta chains came from one sample sequenced in a study of early T cells in non-severe SARS-CoV-2 infection (dated by TCRdb to the early 2020s). Library construction relied on 5' RACE. The run used a NextSeq 500. TCRdb reprocessed the public reads (quality trimming at Q25 with fastp, clone calling with MiXCR) and kept in-frame beta chains. One record per CDR3 amino acid sequence lists the most common genes and DNA. The sample includes tens of thousands of distinct CDR3 sequences, with approximately 4.4% observed a single time. The ten largest clones capture about 6.2% of the sample. The sample taken for sequencing was whole blood. These receptors were collected from an adult who was a healthcare worker with PCR-confirmed SARS-CoV-2 infection or an uninfected control (not recorded which).

The chain uses TRBV7-8 and TRBJ2-1; 7 bases map to TRBD1. The germline gives CDR1 SGHVS, CDR2 FQNEAQ. The V gene end was trimmed by 1 base and the J gene end by 8 bases; junction bases not matched to a gene: 2. There are 13 residues in the CDR3. CDR3 nucleotides: TGTGCCAGCAGCTTAGACAGGGGTGATGAGCAGTTCTTC. Residues: CASSLDRGDEQFF. Complete variable domain (other parts from reference TRBV7-8 and TRBJ2-1): GAGVSQSPRYKVAKRGQDVALRCDPISGHVSLFWYQQALGQGPEFLTYFQNEAQLDKSGLPSDRFFAERPEGSVSTLKIQRTQQEDSAVYLCASSLDRGDEQFFGPGTRLTVL.

The sample holds many counts of this clonotype. This chain uses TRBV5-1 with TRBJ2-7, with 9 bases matching TRBD1. V dropped 3 bases and J dropped 1; count of bases not matched to a gene: 8. From germline, CDR1 is SGHRS and CDR2 YFSETQ. The CDR3 has 16 amino acids. CDR3 region: CASSSKRDRASYEQYF. The CDR3 DNA reads as TGCGCCAGCAGCTCCAAAAGGGACAGGGCTTCCTACGAGCAGTACTTC. Combining the CDR3 with reference TRBV5-1 and TRBJ2-7 gives the whole variable domain KAGVTQTPRYLIKTRGQQVTLSCSPISGHRSVSWYQQTPGQGLQFLFEYFSETQRNKGNFPGRFSGRQFSNSRSEMNVSTLELGDSALYLCASSSKRDRASYEQYFGPGTRLTVT.

This clonotype was counted between two and nine times. The CDR3 loop reads CATSSSQETQYF. CDR3 DNA sequence: TGTGCCACCAGTTCGTCCCAAGAGACCCAGTACTTC. This chain connects TRBV24-1 to TRBJ2-5; D remains unclear. Trimming took 6 bases from V and 1 from J, leaving 5 bases between them. This CDR3 contains 12 residues. Germline V gene lookup returns CDR1 KGHDR and CDR2 SFDVKD.

There are many counts of this clonotype. The chain is built from TRBV19 and TRBJ2-5; D is perhaps TRBD1 (6 bases). Germline values: CDR1 LNHDA, CDR2 SQIVND (reference sequence). CDR3 length: 15 residues. With 6 bases removed from V and 3 bases from J, the gap between germline ends came to 17 bases. The CDR3, as DNA: TGTGCCAGTAGCATTAGACAGGACGGGGAAGAGACCCAGTACTTC. It encodes CASSIRQDGEETQYF.

The V gene is TRBV5-1, the J gene TRBJ1-2; 12 nucleotides align to TRBD1. Trimming cost V 4 bases and J 6 bases; bases outside gene matches: 13. Germline CDR1 is SGHRS and CDR2 is YFSETQ. CDR3 length: 17 amino acids. This chain's CDR3 is CASSGGTGGSLYDGYTF. DNA of the CDR3: TGCGCCAGCAGCGGAGGGACAGGGGGCTCTCTTTACGATGGCTACACCTTC.

V gene TRBV3-1 combines with J gene TRBJ1-1; no clear D. The CDR3 has 14 amino acids. The germline gives CDR1 LGHDT, CDR2 YNNKEL (reference sequence). Between the trimmed V and J ends, which lost 4 bases and 1 base, there was a span of 10 bases. The CDR3 nucleotides are TGTGCCAGCAGCCGGGAGATGTGGAACACTGAAGCTTTCTTT. This codes for CASSREMWNTEAFF.

This clonotype appeared many times. The chain carries TRBV20-1 and TRBJ2-7, with 9 nucleotides matching TRBD2. V lost 5 bases, J lost 5 bases, and 13 bases stayed unmatched. The germline gives CDR1 DFQATT, CDR2 SNEGSKA (reference sequence). The CDR3 is 15 residues long. This CDR3 is CSAGRGGQGRNEQYF. Here the CDR3 DNA reads TGCAGTGCTGGGCGGGGGGGACAAGGGAGAAACGAGCAGTACTTC.

This clonotype was observed at least ten times. V and J are TRBV7-3 and TRBJ1-1, with D unclear. The CDR3 is 14 amino acids. Trimming took 5 bases from V and 4 from J, leaving 14 bases between them. Germline V gene data show CDR1 as SGHTA and CDR2 as FQGTGA. CDR3: CASSTMGYGTEAFF. CDR3 coding DNA: TGTGCCAGCAGCACCATGGGCTATGGCACTGAAGCTTTCTTT.

This clonotype was counted a few times. This chain joins TRBV20-1 and TRBJ1-5, with 7 bases lining up with TRBD1. Germline V gives CDR1 DFQATT, CDR2 SNEGSKA (reference sequence). CDR3 length equals 14 residues. The J segment lost 1 base and the V segment lost 5 bases, leaving 5 bases of the junction unmatched. CDR3 sequence: CSAGDRASNQPQHF. In DNA, the CDR3 is TGCAGTGCTGGCGACAGGGCAAGCAATCAGCCCCAGCATTTT.

This clonotype was picked up a small number of times. CDR3 bases: TGTGCCAGCAGTTTAGGCATAGCGGTCTACAATGAGCAGTTCTTC. This encodes CASSLGIAVYNEQFF. The rearrangement joins TRBV12-3 or TRBV12-4 to TRBJ2-1, with D possibly TRBD2 on 6 matching bases. CDR3 length: 15 amino acids. V was shortened by 1 base and J by 3 bases, with 10 bases between the two germline ends.

This clonotype was seen repeatedly, ten times or more. The rearrangement links TRBV3-1 to TRBJ2-1; D is ambiguous. Trimming removed 1 base at V and 5 bases at J, with 9 bases between. This CDR3 comprises 14 residues. Germline V gene sequence: CDR1 LGHDT, CDR2 YNNKEL (reference sequence). This CDR3 reads CASSQVQANNEQFF. CDR3 nucleotide sequence: TGTGCCAGCAGCCAAGTCCAGGCCAACAATGAGCAGTTCTTC.

The chain is built from TRBV7-3 and TRBJ2-3, with TRBD1 matching 7 bases. Germline trimming cut 5 bases from V and 4 bases from J; bases unmatched to any gene: 9. The CDR3 length is 15 residues. Germline CDR1 SGHTA, CDR2 FQGTGA. The CDR3 nucleotides are TGTGCCAGCAGCCAGCACGGTACAGGGGCAGATACGCAGTATTTT. As protein: CASSQHGTGADTQYF.

This clonotype was seen many times. The chain recombines TRBV6-5 with TRBJ2-1; TRBD2 is a possible D gene (5 bases). CDR1 is MNHEY, CDR2 SVGAGI, per germline. Trimming removed 4 bases at V and 5 bases at J, with 15 bases between. The CDR3 extends over 15 amino acids. DNA for the CDR3: TGTGCCAGCAGTTCCCCTGGCGGGCCGGACAATGAGCAGTTCTTC. Protein product: CASSSPGGPDNEQFF.

In this sample, this clonotype turned up many times. CDR3 nucleotides: TGTGCCAGCAGCCGCAGGGGCAGCAACACTGAAGCTTTCTTT. This gives the protein CASSRRGSNTEAFF. V is TRBV7-2 and J is TRBJ1-1, with D possibly TRBD1 on 6 matching bases. The CDR3 extends over 14 amino acids. Germline CDR1 and CDR2: SGHTA and FQGNSA. V was pared by 5 bases and J by 2 bases, with 12 bases between.

This clonotype was recorded many times. The V gene is TRBV27, the J gene TRBJ1-4; TRBD1 matches at 7 bases. This CDR3 has 16 amino acids. In germline, CDR1 is MNHEY, CDR2 SMNVEV (reference sequence). Trimming cost V 7 bases and J 2 bases; bases outside gene matches: 10. The CDR3 DNA sequence: TGTGCCAGCAATATTACACACAGGGGTACTAATGAAAAACTGTTTTTT. Residues: CASNITHRGTNEKLFF.

This clonotype was counted many times. CDR3 protein: CASSQDRQVRGYTF. DNA for the CDR3: TGTGCCAGCAGCCAAGATCGGCAGGTTCGGGGCTACACCTTC. This chain links TRBV3-1 with TRBJ1-2; unclear D gene. Germline V CDR1 and CDR2: LGHDT, YNNKEL (reference sequence). The CDR3 sequence is 14 residues long. Trimming removed 0 bases at V and 8 bases at J, with 13 bases between.

This clonotype has only a few counts. The chain recombines TRBV30 with TRBJ2-3; D could derive from TRBD1 or TRBD2 (5 bases each). Per the germline V gene, CDR1 is GTSNPN and CDR2 is SVGIG (reference sequence). Trimming pared 3 bases from V and 3 bases from J, leaving 19 bases between. This CDR3 has 16 amino acids. The chain's CDR3 is CAWRLAGTHRTDTQYF. DNA of the CDR3: TGTGCCTGGAGGCTCGCCGGGACCCACCGGACAGATACGCAGTATTTT.

This clonotype appeared a few times. This chain uses TRBV20-1 with TRBJ2-5; the match to TRBD2 covers 11 bases. V trimming: 1 base; J trimming: 4 bases; junction bases outside the gene matches: 5. There are 15 residues in the CDR3. Germline V gene lookup returns CDR1 DFQATT and CDR2 SNEGSKA (reference sequence). The CDR3 nucleotides are TGCAGTGCTAGAGCGGGAGGACTAGCGGGAGAGACCCAGTACTTC. Protein sequence: CSARAGGLAGETQYF.

This clonotype was seen at least ten times. The CDR3 protein is CASSLTPGNEGNQPQHF. The CDR3 nucleotides read TGTGCCAGCTCATTAACTCCAGGGAACGAGGGCAATCAGCCCCAGCATTTT. The gene calls are TRBV18 and TRBJ1-5; a weak D match, TRBD1 (5 bases). The CDR3 runs 17 residues. Per germline, CDR1 KGHSH and CDR2 LQKENI. V gave up 5 bases and J gave up 2 bases, with 19 bases separating them.

There are a few counts of this clonotype. The V gene is TRBV20-1, the J gene TRBJ1-1; D may be TRBD1 (5 bases). V was clipped by 3 bases and J by 7 bases, with 12 bases between them. There are 12 residues in the CDR3. CDR1 is DFQATT, CDR2 SNEGSKA, per germline (reference sequence). CDR3 amino acids: CSASAGANEAFF. The CDR3 DNA reads TGCAGTGCTAGTGCCGGGGCAAATGAAGCTTTCTTT.

The table lists this clonotype with many counts. The chain has TRBV7-2 and TRBJ2-2; D gene ambiguous. V was clipped by 5 bases and J by 0 bases, with 7 bases between them. From germline, CDR1 is SGHTA and CDR2 FQGNSA. The CDR3 runs 14 residues. CDR3 protein: CASSPRTNTGELFF. The CDR3, as DNA: TGTGCCAGCAGCCCCAGGACGAACACCGGGGAGCTGTTTTTT.

Many counts were recorded for this clonotype. This rearrangement joins TRBV5-5 to TRBJ1-2; D not resolved. Germline values: CDR1 SGHKS, CDR2 YYEKEE (reference sequence). Trimming pared 0 bases from V and 4 bases from J, leaving 10 bases between. The CDR3 is made up of 14 amino acids. CDR3 sequence: CASSLGAAIYGYTF. The CDR3 nucleotides are TGTGCCAGCAGCTTGGGGGCGGCGATCTATGGCTACACCTTC.

This clonotype was detected many times. V is TRBV6-2 or TRBV6-3 and J is TRBJ2-5; TRBD2 is a possible D gene (6 bases). Germline lookup yields CDR1 MNHEY and CDR2 SVGEGT. CDR3 length equals 14 residues. Trimming stripped 3 bases from V and 2 bases from J, with 10 bases between. CDR3 amino acids: CASSYGGNQETQYF. CDR3 DNA: TGTGCCAGCAGTTATGGGGGGAATCAAGAGACCCAGTACTTC.